What follows are 7 T cell receptor beta chains derived from one specimen sequenced in a study of OX40 agonist ivuxolimab in advanced cancers. The repertoire was sequenced with immunoSEQ multiplex PCR; TCRdb's copy has only in-frame clones and lacks some. There are nearly 25,000 clones in the sample; roughly three quarters occur only once, and under 1.5% lies in the top ten. Source: CD4+ or CD8+ T cells sorted from blood, taken in a trial of the OX40 agonist ivuxolimab. Receptors were obtained from an adult with an advanced solid tumor such as melanoma, head and neck, liver or kidney cancer.

A few counts support this clone. The V and J genes are TRBV2 and TRBJ1-5; D gene unclear. Trimming removed 4 bases from V and 0 bases from J, with 10 bases in between. This CDR3 has 15 amino acids. CDR1 and CDR2 (germline): SNHLY, FYNNEI. CDR3 region: CASSGQASSNQPQHF. The CDR3 DNA reads TGTGCCAGCAGTGGGCAGGCGAGTAGCAATCAGCCCCAGCATTTT.

The V call is TRBV5-6, the J call TRBJ1-1; possible D gene TRBD1, 5 bases. The ends were cut back, 3 bases at V and 5 bases at J, with 11 bases in the middle. The CDR3 is 13 residues long. The germline gives CDR1 SGHDT, CDR2 YYEEEE. The CDR3 DNA reads as TGTGCCAGCAGCTCCAGAGGGGAGACTGAAGCTTTCTTT. Translated: CASSSRGETEAFF.

The CDR3 here is CSARGDTQYF. The CDR3 nucleotides are TGCAGTGCTAGGGGGGATACGCAGTATTTT. This chain connects TRBV20-1 to TRBJ2-3; D is uncertain. CDR1 and CDR2 (germline): DFQATT, SNEGSKA (reference sequence). V lost 3 bases and J 6 bases, leaving 4 bases between the germline ends. The CDR3 loop spans 10 amino acids.

This clone showed up just once. The chain is built from TRBV5-4 and TRBJ2-5; D tentatively fits TRBD1 or TRBD2 (6 bases each). Germline CDR1 reads SGHNT; CDR2 reads YYREEE (reference sequence). Trimming shortened V by 4 bases and J by 2 bases, and 12 bases separated the two germline ends. CDR3 length: 14 amino acids. CDR3 nucleotides: TGTGCCAGCAGCCCCGGGGGCTTTCAAGAGACCCAGTACTTC. It yields the protein CASSPGGFQETQYF.

The gene calls are TRBV5-5 and TRBJ2-4, with 9 positions matching TRBD2. V lost 2 bases and J lost 2; bases outside the gene matches: 11. The CDR3 covers 18 residues. CDR1 and CDR2 from the germline V gene are SGHKS and YYEKEE (reference sequence). In DNA, the CDR3 is TGTGCCAGCAGCTTCGCGGGAGGCGGGGGGGCGTCCAAAAACATTCAGTACTTC. Its protein product is CASSFAGGGGASKNIQYF.

This chain connects TRBV18 to TRBJ2-5; D unclear. CDR3 length equals 14 residues. The V and J ends lost 3 bases and 5 bases respectively, with 13 bases between them. Germline CDR1 is KGHSH and CDR2 is LQKENI. The CDR3 coding sequence is TGTGCCAGCTCACCTGGTCGGAGTGGGGAGACCCAGTACTTC. Encoded protein: CASSPGRSGETQYF.

The chain is built from TRBV6-1 and TRBJ2-5; maybe TRBD2 (6 bases). V lost 5 bases and J lost 5, with 12 bases in between. The germline V gene has CDR1 MNHNS and CDR2 SASEGT. This CDR3 is built from 13 residues. The CDR3 sequence: CASSRRGGETQYF. DNA of the CDR3: TGTGCCAGCAGTAGGAGAGGAGGGGAGACCCAGTACTTC.